This T cell receptor beta chain was recovered during a study of cytomegalovirus exposure and HLA in healthy donors. Researchers ran the PCR with 60 Vbeta and 13 Jbeta primers. TCRdb's table, derived via immunoSEQ multiplex PCR, lists solely in-frame clones and lacks some. The sample yields 160,000 or so clones, 80% seen once. This clone showed up just once. J gave up 1 base and V 7 bases, and 7 bases lay outside the gene matches. The germline V gene encodes CDR1 LNHDA and CDR2 SQIVND (reference sequence). The CDR3 has 15 residues. This clonotype originated in a man aged 35 to 55 in good health and CMV-seronegative. The sequencing sample was made of PBMCs. The chain uses TRBV19 and TRBJ1-2, with 9 bases identical to TRBD1. The CDR3 reads CASTFTGGLNYGYTF. CDR3 sequence (DNA): TGTGCCAGTACCTTTACAGGGGGCCTTAACTATGGCTACACCTTC.